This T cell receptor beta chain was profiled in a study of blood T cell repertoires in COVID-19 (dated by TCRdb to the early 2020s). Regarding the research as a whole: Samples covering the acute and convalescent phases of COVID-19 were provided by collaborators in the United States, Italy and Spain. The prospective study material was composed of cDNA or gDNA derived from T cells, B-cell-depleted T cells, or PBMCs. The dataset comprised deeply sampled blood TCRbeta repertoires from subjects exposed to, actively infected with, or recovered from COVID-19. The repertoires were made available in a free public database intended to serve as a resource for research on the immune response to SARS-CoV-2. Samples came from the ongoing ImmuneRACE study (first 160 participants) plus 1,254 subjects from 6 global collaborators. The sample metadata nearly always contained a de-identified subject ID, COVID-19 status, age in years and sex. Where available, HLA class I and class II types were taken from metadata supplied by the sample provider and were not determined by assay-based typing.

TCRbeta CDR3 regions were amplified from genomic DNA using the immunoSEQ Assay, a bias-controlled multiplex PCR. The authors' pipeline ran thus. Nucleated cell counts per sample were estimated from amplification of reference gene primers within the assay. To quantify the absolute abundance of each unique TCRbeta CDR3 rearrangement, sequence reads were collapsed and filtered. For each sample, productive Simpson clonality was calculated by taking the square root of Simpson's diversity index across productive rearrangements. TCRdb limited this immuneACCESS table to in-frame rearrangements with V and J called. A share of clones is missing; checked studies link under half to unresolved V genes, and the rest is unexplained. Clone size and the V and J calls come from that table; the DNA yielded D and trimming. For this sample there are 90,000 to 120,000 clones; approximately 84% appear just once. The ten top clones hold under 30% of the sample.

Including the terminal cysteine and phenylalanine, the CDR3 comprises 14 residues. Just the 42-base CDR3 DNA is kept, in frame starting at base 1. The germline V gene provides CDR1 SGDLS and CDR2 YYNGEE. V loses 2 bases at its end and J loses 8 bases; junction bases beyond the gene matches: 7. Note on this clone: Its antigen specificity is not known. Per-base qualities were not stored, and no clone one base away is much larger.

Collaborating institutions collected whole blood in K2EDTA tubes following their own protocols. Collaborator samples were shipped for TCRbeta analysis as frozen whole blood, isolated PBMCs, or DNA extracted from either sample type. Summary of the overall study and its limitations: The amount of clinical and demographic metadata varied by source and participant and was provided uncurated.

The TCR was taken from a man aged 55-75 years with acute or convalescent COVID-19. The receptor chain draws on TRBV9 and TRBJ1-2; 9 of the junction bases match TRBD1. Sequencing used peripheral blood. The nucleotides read TGTGCCAGCAGCGTGGGGACAGGGCTGGAAGGCTACACCTTC. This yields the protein CASSVGTGLEGYTF.